This is a list of T cell receptor beta chains from one sample in a study of OX40 agonist ivuxolimab in advanced cancers. Some clones are missing from TCRdb's copy, which holds only in-frame ones; the method was immunoSEQ multiplex PCR. This sample has about 52,000 clones, with less than 90% found just once. This sample comprised CD4+ or CD8+ T cells sorted from blood, obtained in a trial of the OX40 agonist ivuxolimab. The receptors here all came from an adult with an advanced solid tumor such as melanoma, head and neck, liver or kidney cancer. The CDR3 runs from the conserved cysteine through the conserved F or W. A D gene is named only where the DNA matches it firmly. Clone size is stated in some rows and not others, as once, few, many or a class when expanded.

NA	TRBJ2-3	TRBD1	TRBV19	TGTGCCAGTAGTATGACAGGGGATGGCACAGATACGCAGTATTTT	CASSMTGDGTDTQYF
once	TRBJ2-1	NA	TRBV5-6	TGTGCCAGCAGCTTCCCCCGGAGGGGGAACGGAGAGCAGTTCTTC	CASSFPRRGNGEQFF
NA	TRBJ2-5	NA	TRBV5-4	TGTGCCAGCAGCTTGAAAGGGTACCAAGAGACCCAGTACTTC	CASSLKGYQETQYF
once	TRBJ1-2	NA	TRBV10-3	TGTGCCATCAGTGAATCCCCGGGCAGCTATGGCTACACCTTC	CAISESPGSYGYTF
once	TRBJ1-5	NA	TRBV7-9	TGTGCCAGCAGCTCGGGGGGGAGCAATCAGCCCCAGCATTTT	CASSSGGSNQPQHF
NA	TRBJ1-1	NA	TRBV4-3	TGCGCCAGCAGCCAAGATACGGTCGGGGACACTGAAGCTTTCTTT	CASSQDTVGDTEAFF
NA	TRBJ1-5	NA	TRBV12-5	TGTGCTAGTGGTTTGGGCACCCTTAGCAATCAGCCCCAGCATTTT	CASGLGTLSNQPQHF
NA	TRBJ1-1	TRBD1	TRBV27	TGTGCCAGCAGTTTATTGGGACAGGTCATGAACACTGAAGCTTTCTTT	CASSLLGQVMNTEAFF
NA	TRBJ2-2	NA	TRBV5-5	TGTGCCAGCAGCTTTTTGACAGGGAACACCGGGGAGCTGTTTTTT	CASSFLTGNTGELFF
NA	TRBJ2-3	TRBD2	TRBV19	TGTGCCAGCAGCTTCCTTAGCGGGGGGCCGGATACGCAGTATTTT	CASSFLSGGPDTQYF
NA	TRBJ2-7	NA	TRBV30	TGTGCCTGGAGTGCATTCCTAGGGCCCTACGAGCAGTACTTC	CAWSAFLGPYEQYF